Listed here are 8 T cell receptor beta chains from one sample, sequenced in a study of cytomegalovirus exposure and HLA in healthy donors. The primer mix had 60 Vbeta and 13 Jbeta primers. The data were produced by immunoSEQ multiplex PCR, yet TCRdb's version contains in-frame clones alone and is incomplete. The top ten clones hold approximately 0.8% of a sample with more than 150,000 clones, approximately 78% of them seen once. The material sequenced was PBMCs. The receptors were gathered from a woman under 30 in good health and CMV-seronegative.

This chain joins TRBV7-8 and TRBJ2-3; perhaps TRBD2 as D (6 bases). Per the germline V gene, CDR1 is SGHVS and CDR2 is FQNEAQ. V was pared by 5 bases and J by 2 bases, with 17 bases between. This CDR3 is built from 16 residues. In DNA form, the CDR3 reads TGTGCCAGCAGCCGCAAGGGACTGCAGAACACAGATACGCAGTATTTT. Translated: CASSRKGLQNTDTQYF.

Only a few counts were recorded for this clone. V usage is TRBV28 and J usage is TRBJ1-2; D might be TRBD1 (6 bases). This CDR3 comprises 13 residues. V dropped 2 bases and J dropped 7 bases, with 11 bases sitting between them. Germline V gives CDR1 MDHEN, CDR2 SYDVKM. The CDR3 region is CASSLTGTSGYTF. CDR3 nucleotide sequence: TGTGCCAGCAGTTTAACAGGGACGAGTGGCTACACCTTC.

This clone occurred a few times. The chain is built from TRBV19 and TRBJ2-7; 8 bases agree with TRBD2. The CDR3 has 13 amino acids. V shed 7 bases, J shed 2 bases, and the junction held 4 bases outside the gene matches. The germline gives CDR1 LNHDA, CDR2 SQIVND (reference sequence). DNA for the CDR3: TGTGCCAGTAACCAGGGACTAGCCTACGAGCAGTACTTC. Translated, it gives CASNQGLAYEQYF.

This chain links TRBV6-6 with TRBJ2-5; weak D call: TRBD2 (5 bases). The germline gives CDR1 MNHNY, CDR2 SVGAGI (reference sequence). V lost 6 bases and J lost 5, with 13 bases in between. CDR3 length equals 13 residues. CDR3 in DNA: TGTGCCAGCAGCCTTAATCCGGGGGAGACCCAGTACTTC. Protein sequence: CASSLNPGETQYF.

The chain carries TRBV4-1 and TRBJ2-5; no firm D call. From germline, CDR1 is MGHRA and CDR2 YSYEKL. The CDR3 runs 16 residues. The V gene lost 5 bases and the J gene lost 5 bases, with 21 bases spanning the gap. In nucleotides, the CDR3 is TGCGCCAGCAGCGCTACCATTATACTTGAGCCCGAGACCCAGTACTTC. Its translation is CASSATIILEPETQYF.

The V gene is TRBV7-9, the J gene TRBJ2-1; the D gene is possibly TRBD2 (6 bases). V shed 7 bases and J shed 6 bases, with 16 bases lying between them. CDR1 SEHNR and CDR2 FQNEAQ come from the germline V gene (reference sequence). The CDR3 consists of 14 residues. The CDR3 is CASTVGGGLNEQFF. CDR3 sequence (DNA): TGTGCCAGCACTGTTGGGGGAGGCCTCAATGAGCAGTTCTTC.

The chain employs TRBV18 and TRBJ2-7; 7 bases are a match to TRBD2. V was clipped by 3 bases and J by 2 bases; unmatched bases: 7. The CDR3 is made up of 15 amino acids. CDR1 KGHSH and CDR2 LQKENI come from the germline V gene. CDR3 in amino acids: CASSPASSGTYEQYF. DNA of the CDR3: TGTGCCAGCTCACCGGCGTCTAGCGGTACCTACGAGCAGTACTTC.

This clone was counted once. The chain's CDR3 is CASSIALAEAVSYEQYF. CDR3 DNA: TGTGCCAGTAGTATTGCTCTAGCGGAAGCCGTCTCCTACGAGCAGTACTTC. This rearrangement joins TRBV19 to TRBJ2-7; 7 nucleotides align to TRBD2. The CDR3 is 17 residues long. The germline CDR1 and CDR2 sequences are LNHDA and SQIVND (reference sequence). V trimming: 3 bases; J trimming: 0 bases; junction bases outside the gene matches: 11.